The rows below give T cell receptor beta chains drawn from one sample of a study of cytomegalovirus exposure and HLA in healthy donors. The table came from immunoSEQ multiplex PCR; TCRdb's copy has only in-frame clones and leaves some out. Altogether about 130,000 clones are present, roughly 8.8% being singletons, with the ten largest covering 6% to 7.5%. Sequenced input: PBMCs. These receptors all come from a woman in her thirties or forties in good health and CMV-seropositive. Each CDR3 is given without its conserved first and last residue. Each record gives: J gene, V gene, CDR3 protein.

>TRBJ2-1|TRBV18
ASSPPGAGGLNEQF
>TRBJ1-1|TRBV12-1
ASSFVNITGKKNTEAF
>TRBJ1-1|TRBV7-2
ASSARDRGRNTEAF
>TRBJ2-5|TRBV15
ATSRDLQETQY
>TRBJ1-1|TRBV5-1
ASVPLTGGTEAF
>TRBJ1-2|TRBV5-4
ASSLGPRAGTYGYP
>TRBJ2-1|TRBV9
ASSSHIVSYNEQF
>TRBJ2-5|TRBV11-2
ASSLDRTTKQETQY
>TRBJ2-3|TRBV6-1
ASSPSTDTQY
>TRBJ1-3|TRBV19
ASSIRSVAGNTIY
>TRBJ1-2|TRBV6-1
ASSPRSLYGYT